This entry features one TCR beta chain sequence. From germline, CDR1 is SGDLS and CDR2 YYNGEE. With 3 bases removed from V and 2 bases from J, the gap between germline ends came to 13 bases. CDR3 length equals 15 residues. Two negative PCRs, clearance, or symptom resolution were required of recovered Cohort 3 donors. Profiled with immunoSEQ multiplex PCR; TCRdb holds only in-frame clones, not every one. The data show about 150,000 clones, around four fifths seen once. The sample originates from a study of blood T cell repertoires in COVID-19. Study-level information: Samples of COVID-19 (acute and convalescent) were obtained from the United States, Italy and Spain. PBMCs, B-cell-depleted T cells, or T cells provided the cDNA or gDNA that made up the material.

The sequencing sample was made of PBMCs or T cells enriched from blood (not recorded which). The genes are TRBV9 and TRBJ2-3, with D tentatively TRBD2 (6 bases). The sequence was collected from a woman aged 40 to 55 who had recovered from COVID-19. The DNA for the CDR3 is TGTGCCAGCAGCGCAGGAGGGATCGCCACAGATACGCAGTATTTT. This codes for CASSAGGIATDTQYF.